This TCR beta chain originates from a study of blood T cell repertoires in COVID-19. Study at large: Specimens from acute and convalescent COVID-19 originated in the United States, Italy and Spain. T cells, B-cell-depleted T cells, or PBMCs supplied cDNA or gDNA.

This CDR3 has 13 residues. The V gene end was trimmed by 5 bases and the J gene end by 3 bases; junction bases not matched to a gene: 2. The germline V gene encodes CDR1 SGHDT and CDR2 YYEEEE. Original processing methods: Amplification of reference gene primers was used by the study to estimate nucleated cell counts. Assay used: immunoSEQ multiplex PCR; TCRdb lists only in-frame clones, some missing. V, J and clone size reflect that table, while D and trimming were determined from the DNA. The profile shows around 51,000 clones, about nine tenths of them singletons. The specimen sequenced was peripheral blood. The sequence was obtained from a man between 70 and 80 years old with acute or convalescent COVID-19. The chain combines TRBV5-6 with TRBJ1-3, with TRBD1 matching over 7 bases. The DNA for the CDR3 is TGTGCCAGCAGGACAGGGTTTGGAAACACCATATATTTT. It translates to CASRTGFGNTIYF.